This T cell receptor (beta chain) came from a study of cytomegalovirus exposure and HLA in healthy donors. The germline V gene encodes CDR1 SGHNT and CDR2 YYREEE (reference sequence). V was clipped by 4 bases and J by 6 bases, with 8 bases between them. The CDR3 length is 12 residues. It was with 60 Vbeta and 13 Jbeta primers that the PCR ran. Clones were sequenced by immunoSEQ multiplex PCR, and TCRdb holds only the in-frame ones, with some missing. The repertoire includes about 210,000 clones, 60% to 80% of them detected once, and approximately 1.8% sits in the top ten. For this clone: The antigen is unknown.

Broader study findings: 164 TCR beta chains were listed as cytomegalovirus-associated. For TCR beta chains, V- and J-gene trimming was later linked to a missense DCLRE1C variant.

The sequencing input was PBMCs. The genes are TRBV5-4 and TRBJ2-1; unclear D gene. The TCR was taken from a male donor in good health and CMV-seronegative. For the CDR3, the DNA is TGTGCCAGCAGCGACTGGCGCAATGAGCAGTTCTTC. It specifies CASSDWRNEQFF. Combining the CDR3 with reference TRBV5-4 and TRBJ2-1 gives the whole variable domain ETGVTQSPTHLIKTRGQQVTLRCSSQSGHNTVSWYQQALGQGPQFIFQYYREEENGRGNFPPRFSGLQFPNYSSELNVNALELDDSALYLCASSDWRNEQFFGPGTRLTVL.